This entry features one T cell receptor (beta chain) sequence. Its antigen is not known. The data were obtained in a study of cytomegalovirus exposure and HLA in healthy donors. General study results and limits: Analysis was performed later, and it showed HLA-associated TCR beta chains to be more clonally expanded than equally common others. Accounts indicate the classifier identified cytomegalovirus status with strong specificity and sensitivity. The study listed some 160 cytomegalovirus-associated TCR beta chains. In vitro assays verified that a few CMV-associated chains recognized CMV antigens specifically.

CDR1 and CDR2 (germline): SEHNR, FQNEAQ (reference sequence). The length of the CDR3 is 14 residues. V lost 1 base and J lost 4, with 7 bases in between. The study ran its PCR with 60 Vbeta and 13 Jbeta primers. Sequencing used immunoSEQ multiplex PCR; TCRdb keeps in-frame clones, though not all of them. The data contain 150,000 to 200,000 clones, roughly 13% of them singletons. The sequenced material came from PBMCs. The rearrangement links TRBV7-9 to TRBJ1-4; D possibly corresponds to TRBD1 (6 bases). The receptor's source is a man aged 50 or older in good health and CMV-seropositive. The CDR3 DNA follows: TGTGCCAGCAGCTTAGAGGGGGTTAATGAAAAACTGTTTTTT. Its protein product is CASSLEGVNEKLFF.